This is a list of T cell receptor beta chains from one sample in a study of OX40 agonist ivuxolimab in advanced cancers. Assay: immunoSEQ multiplex PCR; the TCRdb copy retains only in-frame clones and omits some. The table has 45,000 to 60,000 clones, around 84% seen once. The sequences come from CD4+ or CD8+ T cells sorted from blood, collected in a trial of the OX40 agonist ivuxolimab. Source of these receptors: an adult with an advanced solid tumor such as melanoma, head and neck, liver or kidney cancer. Each CDR3 is given with its conserved first and last residue. D genes are given only for firm matches. Some rows mark clone size as missing; the rest say once, few, many or name a class of expanded clone.

>TRBV4-3|TRBJ2-1|.|.|13
TGCGCCAGCAGCCAAGATTCGGGGTATGAGCAGTTCTTC
CASSQDSGYEQFF
>TRBV29-1|TRBJ2-1|TRBD2|.|18
TGCAGCGCCCTGGGTCTGACTAGCGGGGGTAGCTCCTACAATGAGCAGTTCTTC
CSALGLTSGGSSYNEQFF
>TRBV18|TRBJ2-7|.|.|14
TGTGCCAGCTCACCATCCATGGGCGGATACGAGCAGTACTTC
CASSPSMGGYEQYF
>TRBV9|TRBJ2-7|TRBD2|.|14
TGTGCCAGCAACCTGGGACTAGCGGGAGGCGAGCAGTACTTC
CASNLGLAGGEQYF
>TRBV4-1|TRBJ2-7|.|.|14
TGCGCCAGCAGCCCAAGCATACACTTCTACGAGCAGTACTTC
CASSPSIHFYEQYF
>TRBV27|TRBJ1-1|.|.|11
TGTGCCAGCAGTTACGGTACTGAAGCTTTCTTT
CASSYGTEAFF
>TRBV6-1|TRBJ2-2|.|once|15
TGTGCCAGCAGTGACCGACAGGGAGGAACCGGGGAGCTGTTTTTT
CASSDRQGGTGELFF
>TRBV7-6|TRBJ2-3|TRBD1|.|17
TGTGCCAGCAGCTGGGACAGAACGAGAACTAGCACAGATACGCAGTATTTT
CASSWDRTRTSTDTQYF
>TRBV7-9|TRBJ2-7|TRBD2|few|14
TGTGCCAGCAGCGATAGCGGGGAGTCCTACGAGCAGTACTTC
CASSDSGESYEQYF
>TRBV7-3|TRBJ1-5|.|.|16
TGTGCCAGCAGCACCAGAGAGAGGTCCCTGAATCAGCCCCAGCATTTT
CASSTRERSLNQPQHF
>TRBV5-4|TRBJ2-7|.|.|12
TGTGCCAGCAAAGGGGCAAACTACGAGCAGTACTTC
CASKGANYEQYF
>TRBV27|TRBJ2-1|TRBD2|.|13
TGTGCCAGCAGTCAAGCGGGAGTGGATGAGCAGTTCTTC
CASSQAGVDEQFF
>TRBV27|TRBJ2-1|.|.|15
TGTGCCAGCAGTCTCCGGGCGGCATGGGGCAATGAGCAGTTCTTC
CASSLRAAWGNEQFF
>TRBV27|TRBJ2-7|.|.|16
TGTGCCAGCAGTTGGGGTATGGGGGCAAGTAATTACGAGCAGTACTTC
CASSWGMGASNYEQYF
>TRBV28|TRBJ2-7|.|.|11
TGTGCCAGCAGTTTACGGTACGAGCAGTACTTC
CASSLRYEQYF
>TRBV6-6|TRBJ2-7|TRBD1|medium-sized|14
TGTGCCAGCACCAAGGGGGAACAGGGGAACGAGCAGTACTTC
CASTKGEQGNEQYF
>TRBV13|TRBJ1-1|.|.|12
TGTGCCAGCAGCTTACCGAACACTGAAGCTTTCTTT
CASSLPNTEAFF
>TRBV27|TRBJ1-1|.|.|15
TGTGCCAGCAGTTTAGCCTGGCAGGGATTCTCTGAAGCTTTCTTT
CASSLAWQGFSEAFF
>TRBV4-1|TRBJ1-4|TRBD1|.|12
TGCGCCAGCAGGACAGGGAAAGAAAAACTGTTTTTT
CASRTGKEKLFF
>TRBV19|TRBJ1-2|TRBD1|once|13
TGTGCCAGTAGTCTGACGACAGGGACATCAGAAACCTTC
CASSLTTGTSETF
>TRBV7-2|TRBJ1-5|.|.|16
TGTGCCAGCAGCCCAGGGTATGGGACACTCAATCAGCCCCAGCATTTT
CASSPGYGTLNQPQHF
>TRBV10-3|TRBJ1-5|TRBD1|.|15
TGTGCCATCAGCCTCGAACAGGGGGCGGGTCAGCCCCAGCATTTT
CAISLEQGAGQPQHF
>TRBV5-4|TRBJ2-7|.|.|16
TGTGCCAGCAGCCAAGAGCATGGCGGGGCCTCCTACGAGCAGTACTTC
CASSQEHGGASYEQYF
>TRBV7-5|TRBJ2-1|.|.|14
TGTGCCAGCAGTTTGACTAGCGGGAGTAATGAGCAGTTCTTC
CASSLTSGSNEQFF
>TRBV18|TRBJ2-5|.|.|13
TGTGCCCGGGTCGGTCAGGGTCGAGAGACCCAGTACTTC
CARVGQGRETQYF
>TRBV27|TRBJ1-2|.|once|13
TGTGCCAGCAGCGAAACAGGGTACTATGGCTACACCTTC
CASSETGYYGYTF
>TRBV19|TRBJ2-5|TRBD2|.|15
TGTGCCAGTAGTCCCCTAGCGGGAGGGACAGAGACCCAGTACTTC
CASSPLAGGTETQYF
>TRBV5-4|TRBJ1-1|.|once|14
TGTGCCAGCAGCCTTGGGGCCGGCCACACTGAAGCTTTCTTT
CASSLGAGHTEAFF
>TRBV13|TRBJ2-7|.|few|14
TGTGCCAGCAGCAAACAGGGTTTTAAAGACGAGCAGTACTTC
CASSKQGFKDEQYF
>TRBV29-1|TRBJ1-1|.|.|14
TGCAGCGTTGAAACAGGGTATGGGAACACTGAAGCTTTCTTT
CSVETGYGNTEAFF
>TRBV7-9|TRBJ2-5|TRBD2|.|17
TGTGCCAGCAGCTTATCCATGAGGGGACTATTGAAAGAGACCCAGTACTTC
CASSLSMRGLLKETQYF
>TRBV27|TRBJ2-3|TRBD2|.|15
TGTGCCAGCAGTTTCTCGGGGGGGCGCACAGATACGCAGTATTTT
CASSFSGGRTDTQYF
>TRBV27|TRBJ1-5|.|.|13
TGTGCCAGCAGTTTAGGGAGCAATCAGCCCCAGCATTTT
CASSLGSNQPQHF
>TRBV9|TRBJ1-2|.|.|15
TGTGCCAGCAGCGGATCCGGGACCCCCTCGGGGGGCTACACCTTC
CASSGSGTPSGGYTF
>TRBV9|TRBJ2-7|TRBD1|.|17
TGTGCCAGCAGCGTTCTCGCCTCAGGGGGCGTCTTCCACGAGCAGTACTTC
CASSVLASGGVFHEQYF
>TRBV19|TRBJ1-5|TRBD1|once|19
TGTGCCAGTAGTATCGTGGACAGGGACCCTTTTTACGGCAATCAGCCCCAGCATTTT
CASSIVDRDPFYGNQPQHF